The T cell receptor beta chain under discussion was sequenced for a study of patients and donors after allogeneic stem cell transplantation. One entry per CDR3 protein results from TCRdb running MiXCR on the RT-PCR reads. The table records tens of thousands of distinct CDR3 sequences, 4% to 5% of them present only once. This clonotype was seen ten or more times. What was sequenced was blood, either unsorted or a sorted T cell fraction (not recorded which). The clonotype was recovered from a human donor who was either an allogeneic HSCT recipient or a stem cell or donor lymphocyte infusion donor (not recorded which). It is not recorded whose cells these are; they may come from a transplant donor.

The CDR3 nucleotides are TGCAGTGCTAGAGTCGGGGGGGAACAGGGGTACGGCTACACCTTC. Amino acids: CSARVGGEQGYGYTF. The rearrangement links TRBV20-1 to TRBJ1-2; 7 nucleotides agree with TRBD1. The V and J ends lost 1 base and 8 bases, in that order; junction bases with no gene match: 13. Germline lookup yields CDR1 DFQATT and CDR2 SNEGSKA (reference sequence). The CDR3 has 15 amino acids.